The rows below give T cell receptor beta chains drawn from one sample of a study of blood T cell repertoires in COVID-19. Libraries were prepared by immunoSEQ multiplex PCR; TCRdb keeps only in-frame clonotypes and omits some of them. The repertoire holds around 150,000 clones, about nine tenths seen once, with under 3% in the top ten. What was sequenced was peripheral blood. The receptors originated from a man aged 50-60 years with active COVID-19. CDR3s include the opening cysteine and the closing phenylalanine or tryptophan. D genes are given only for firm matches. Rows may omit the clone size; those that give it use once, few, many or a size class.

>TRBJ1-2|TRBV19|.|TRBD1
TGTGCCAGTAGTATGACAGGGGGGAACTATGGCTACACCTTC
CASSMTGGNYGYTF
>TRBJ2-7|TRBV6-2/TRBV6-3|.|.
TGTGCCAGCAGTTACCCTTACTACGAGCAGTACTTC
CASSYPYYEQYF
>TRBJ1-2|TRBV18|.|TRBD1
TGTGCCAGCTCCCCATTCGACAGGGCAAGGGGAGGCTACACCTTC
CASSPFDRARGGYTF
>TRBJ2-5|TRBV5-6|.|TRBD2
TGTGCCAGCAGCTTGTTGAACGGGGGGGCCGGGGAGACCCAGTACTTC
CASSLLNGGAGETQYF
>TRBJ2-2|TRBV7-8|.|.
TGTGCCAGCAGCGGAGATTCACGAGGGAACGGGGAGCTGTTTTTT
CASSGDSRGNGELFF
>TRBJ2-7|TRBV24-1|.|TRBD2
TGTGCCACCAGTGATTCTAGACTAGCGGACGAGCAGTACTTC
CATSDSRLADEQYF
>TRBJ2-7|TRBV5-4|.|.
TGTGCCGTCAGAGCGACAGGAGCAAGCGAGCAGTACTTC
CAVRATGASEQYF
>TRBJ1-6|TRBV6-5|.|.
TGTGCCAGCAGACCTTACGGAGGGGCAGAGAGACTAGACTTT
CASRPYGGAERLDF
>TRBJ2-1|TRBV14|.|TRBD2
TGTGCCAGCAGCCAAGGGAGGTCTAGCGGGGGTATTTACAATGAGCAGTTCTTC
CASSQGRSSGGIYNEQFF
>TRBJ2-3|TRBV19|.|.
TGTGCCAGTAGCAAAGGGGCGGGGACCCAGACAGATACGCAGTATTTT
CASSKGAGTQTDTQYF
>TRBJ2-7|TRBV3-1/TRBV3-2|.|.
TGTGCCAGCAGCCAAGATGTGGGGGGGCCCCTCTACGAGCAGTACTTC
CASSQDVGGPLYEQYF
>TRBJ2-5|TRBV7-9|.|TRBD1
TGTGCCAGCACTGCCCGGGCCTACGGGACAGACAAAGAGGCCCAGTACTTC
CASTARAYGTDKEAQYF
>TRBJ2-7|TRBV7-2|.|TRBD1
TGTGCCAGCAGCTTAAACAGGGGCGCCCCGTACGAGCAGTACTTC
CASSLNRGAPYEQYF
>TRBJ2-2|TRBV4-2|.|.
TGTGCCAGCAGCCAAGACAGGGGCCCTGGGGAGCTGTTTTTT
CASSQDRGPGELFF
>TRBJ2-7|TRBV7-2|.|TRBD2
TGTGCCAGCAGCTTAGTAGTTAGCGGGGGGGGTTTCTCCTACGAGCAGTACTTC
CASSLVVSGGGFSYEQYF
>TRBJ2-4|TRBV6-5|.|TRBD1
TGTGCCAGCAGCCAAGGGGACAGGGGGAGAAACATTCAGTACTTC
CASSQGDRGRNIQYF
>TRBJ2-3|TRBV11-3|.|.
TGTGCCAGCAGCTTAGCGGTCGGCGGGGATACGCAGTATTTT
CASSLAVGGDTQYF
>TRBJ1-2|TRBV27|.|.
TGTGCCAGCAGTTTGCGAACAACAGGGAACTATGGCTACACCTTC
CASSLRTTGNYGYTF
>TRBJ2-2|TRBV7-8|.|.
TGTGCCAGCAGCCTCCGTGGGGAGCTGTTTTTT
CASSLRGELFF
>TRBJ1-1|TRBV5-6|.|.
TGTGCCAGCAGCTTGGAGCGCAGGACTAACACTGAAGCTTTCTTT
CASSLERRTNTEAFF
>TRBJ2-3|TRBV6-5|.|TRBD2
TGTGCCAGCAGCCGCGGGGGGGCGGGAGATACGCAGTATTTT
CASSRGGAGDTQYF
>TRBJ1-2|TRBV2|few|.
TGTGCCAGCAGTGATTTCAGGGCTAACTATGGCTACACCTTC
CASSDFRANYGYTF
>TRBJ2-5|TRBV14|.|TRBD2
TGTGCCAGCAGCCGGCGGGGGGCCGCTGAGACCCAGTACTTC
CASSRRGAAETQYF
>TRBJ1-5|TRBV4-2|few|.
TGTGCCAGCAGCCAAGATCAGGGCTTACGCAATCAGCCCCAGCATTTT
CASSQDQGLRNQPQHF
>TRBJ1-4|TRBV19|.|TRBD1
TGTGCCAGTACCACCCTGCTCTCCACAGGGGGTGAAAAACTGTTTTTT
CASTTLLSTGGEKLFF
>TRBJ2-1|TRBV5-6|once|.
TGTGCCAGCAGCCCTCCTTGGGGATCTAGCGTCAGTGAGCAGTTCTTC
CASSPPWGSSVSEQFF
>TRBJ2-1|TRBV16|few|TRBD1
TGTGCCAGCAGCCGCCAGGCCGGGACAGGGGGCAATGAGCAGTTCTTC
CASSRQAGTGGNEQFF
>TRBJ1-4|TRBV19|once|TRBD1
TGTGCCAGTAGCTCCGGGACAGGGGTTTCTCGTAATGAAAAACTGTTTTTT
CASSSGTGVSRNEKLFF
>TRBJ1-3|TRBV7-2|few|TRBD1
TGTGCCAGCAGCAAGTCCGGGACAGAAGGAAACACCATATATTTT
CASSKSGTEGNTIYF
>TRBJ1-1|TRBV7-9|.|.
TGTGCCAGCAGCTACCGCGGTCGCACTGAAGCTTTCTTT
CASSYRGRTEAFF
>TRBJ1-4|TRBV7-9|.|.
TGTGCCAGCACCGACGGGAGGTTGGGGGCAACTAATGAAAAACTGTTTTTT
CASTDGRLGATNEKLFF
>TRBJ1-2|TRBV28|.|TRBD1
TGTGCCAGCAGTTTGGGGGGGACAGGGAGATTTAGCGGCTACACCTTC
CASSLGGTGRFSGYTF
>TRBJ1-1|TRBV10-3|.|.
TGTGCCATCAGTGACAGGGTGGACACTGAAGCTTTCTTT
CAISDRVDTEAFF
>TRBJ1-3|TRBV3-1/TRBV3-2|once|.
TGTGCCAGCAGCCAAGGTGAGACACACGTCTCTGGAAACACCATATATTTT
CASSQGETHVSGNTIYF